The rows below give T cell receptor beta chains drawn from one sample of a study of early T cells in non-severe SARS-CoV-2 infection. From the 5' RACE reads, TCRdb called clonotypes with MiXCR, one entry per CDR3 protein. The sample has some 90,000 distinct CDR3 sequences, more than 12% seen once. The sample consisted of whole blood. Every receptor here comes from an adult who was a healthcare worker with PCR-confirmed SARS-CoV-2 infection or an uninfected control (not recorded which). Both conserved end residues are part of each CDR3. Each record gives: CDR3 DNA, CDR3 protein, J gene, D gene, V gene, clone size. D genes are given only for firm matches. A clone size is listed for some rows: how often the clone was seen (once, few, many), or a class if it is expanded.

CDR3 DNA: TGTGCCAGCAGCCGAGGTCTGGATACGCAGTATTTT; CDR3 protein: CASSRGLDTQYF; J gene: TRBJ2-3; D gene: .; V gene: TRBV11-1; clone size: .
CDR3 DNA: TGCAGCGTCGCCCTCCTAAGGGGGGGTCCAGATACGCAGTATTTT; CDR3 protein: CSVALLRGGPDTQYF; J gene: TRBJ2-3; D gene: .; V gene: TRBV29-1; clone size: .
CDR3 DNA: TGCAGTGCTAGAGATCTAGGACTAGGAAATCAAGAGACCCAGTACTTC; CDR3 protein: CSARDLGLGNQETQYF; J gene: TRBJ2-5; D gene: TRBD2; V gene: TRBV20-1; clone size: .
CDR3 DNA: TGCAGTGCTTTGAAGGGACCAACGAACAACGAGCAGTACTTC; CDR3 protein: CSALKGPTNNEQYF; J gene: TRBJ2-7; D gene: .; V gene: TRBV20-1; clone size: .
CDR3 DNA: TGTGCCAGCAGTGAAGCGAGACGGATCTATGGCTACACCTTC; CDR3 protein: CASSEARRIYGYTF; J gene: TRBJ1-2; D gene: .; V gene: TRBV6-1; clone size: many
CDR3 DNA: TGTGCCAGCAGTCCCGGGGTGGCCTACAATGAGCAGTTCTTC; CDR3 protein: CASSPGVAYNEQFF; J gene: TRBJ2-1; D gene: .; V gene: TRBV7-9; clone size: few
CDR3 DNA: TGCAGTGCTAGAGCCACCGGGACAGTCTACAATGAGCAGTTCTTC; CDR3 protein: CSARATGTVYNEQFF; J gene: TRBJ2-1; D gene: TRBD1; V gene: TRBV20-1; clone size: few
CDR3 DNA: TGCGCCAGCAGCTCTTCCGGGACAGGCCAGGCAAACACTGAAGCTTTCTTT; CDR3 protein: CASSSSGTGQANTEAFF; J gene: TRBJ1-1; D gene: TRBD1; V gene: TRBV4-1; clone size: .
CDR3 DNA: TGTGCCACCAGCCCTCGCAGGGGGCTCGGTACGCAGTATTTT; CDR3 protein: CATSPRRGLGTQYF; J gene: TRBJ2-3; D gene: TRBD1; V gene: TRBV15; clone size: few
CDR3 DNA: TGTGCCAGCAGCCATTGGGAGGGGGAGGAGACCCAGTACTTC; CDR3 protein: CASSHWEGEETQYF; J gene: TRBJ2-5; D gene: .; V gene: TRBV3-1; clone size: few
CDR3 DNA: TGCAGTGCTACCGGTCGGACTAGCGGGAACACAGATACGCAGTATTTT; CDR3 protein: CSATGRTSGNTDTQYF; J gene: TRBJ2-3; D gene: TRBD2; V gene: TRBV20-1; clone size: few
CDR3 DNA: TGTGCCAGCAGCCTGGGGCACTACGGGGAGCTGTTTTTT; CDR3 protein: CASSLGHYGELFF; J gene: TRBJ2-2; D gene: .; V gene: TRBV14; clone size: few
CDR3 DNA: TGTGCCAGCAGCCCCCTGAGGGACAATCAGCCCCAGCATTTT; CDR3 protein: CASSPLRDNQPQHF; J gene: TRBJ1-5; D gene: .; V gene: TRBV7-9; clone size: few
CDR3 DNA: TGTGCCAGCACCCCAGCCGGGTACGGGGCCAAGTGGTCTGGGGCCAACGTCCTGACTTTC; CDR3 protein: CASTPAGYGAKWSGANVLTF; J gene: TRBJ2-6; D gene: .; V gene: TRBV6-6; clone size: few
CDR3 DNA: TGTGCCAGCAGAACGGGACAGGGGGCTCGTGGCAATCAGCCCCAGCATTTT; CDR3 protein: CASRTGQGARGNQPQHF; J gene: TRBJ1-5; D gene: TRBD1; V gene: TRBV6-6; clone size: .
CDR3 DNA: TGTGCCAGCAGAGACCCGGGAGGGGGCGCGTATGGCTACACCTTC; CDR3 protein: CASRDPGGGAYGYTF; J gene: TRBJ1-2; D gene: TRBD1; V gene: TRBV12-3/TRBV12-4; clone size: few
CDR3 DNA: TGTGCCATCAGTGAGTCAGTAGGGCTGGAGTTCTTC; CDR3 protein: CAISESVGLEFF; J gene: TRBJ2-1; D gene: .; V gene: TRBV10-3; clone size: .
CDR3 DNA: TGCGCCAGCAGCCAAGATAGAGGGGCCCCCTACGAGCAGTACTTC; CDR3 protein: CASSQDRGAPYEQYF; J gene: TRBJ2-7; D gene: .; V gene: TRBV4-3; clone size: .
CDR3 DNA: TGCAGTGCTCGACTGTGGGGCGGGAGTGCAGATACGCAGTATTTT; CDR3 protein: CSARLWGGSADTQYF; J gene: TRBJ2-3; D gene: TRBD2; V gene: TRBV20-1; clone size: .
CDR3 DNA: TGTGCCAGCAGCCCGTTCCCGGGAGATAATGAAAAACTGTTTTTT; CDR3 protein: CASSPFPGDNEKLFF; J gene: TRBJ1-4; D gene: .; V gene: TRBV11-2; clone size: .
CDR3 DNA: TGTGCCATCAGCGGGACTAGCCCAAATGAGCAGTTCTTC; CDR3 protein: CAISGTSPNEQFF; J gene: TRBJ2-1; D gene: TRBD2; V gene: TRBV10-3; clone size: few
CDR3 DNA: TGTGCCAGCAGCCCCGGGCACCACACAGATACGCAGTATTTT; CDR3 protein: CASSPGHHTDTQYF; J gene: TRBJ2-3; D gene: .; V gene: TRBV7-3; clone size: few
CDR3 DNA: TGTGCCAGCAGCCGCAGGACGGTGAACAATGAGCAGTTCTTC; CDR3 protein: CASSRRTVNNEQFF; J gene: TRBJ2-1; D gene: .; V gene: TRBV11-2; clone size: few
CDR3 DNA: TGCAGTGCAACTCGGGACACTCTTTTTGAGCAGTTCTTC; CDR3 protein: CSATRDTLFEQFF; J gene: TRBJ2-1; D gene: .; V gene: TRBV20-1; clone size: .
CDR3 DNA: TGTGCCAGCAGTCAGTCCTACGAGCAGTACTTC; CDR3 protein: CASSQSYEQYF; J gene: TRBJ2-7; D gene: .; V gene: TRBV6-2/TRBV6-3; clone size: .
CDR3 DNA: TGTGCCAGCAGCTTTGGGGCCGCGACCGTGCAGTACTTC; CDR3 protein: CASSFGAATVQYF; J gene: TRBJ2-7; D gene: .; V gene: TRBV5-6; clone size: few
CDR3 DNA: TGTGCCAGCAGCGCCGACGAGGGGTACGTCTACGAGCAGTACTTC; CDR3 protein: CASSADEGYVYEQYF; J gene: TRBJ2-7; D gene: .; V gene: TRBV7-9; clone size: .